What follows describes a single T cell receptor (beta chain). The data stem from a study of blood T cell repertoires in COVID-19. As for the study in general: T cells, B-cell-depleted T cells, or PBMCs supplied cDNA or gDNA.

Deletions cut 3 bases from V and 3 bases from J, with 11 bases between. CDR1 KGHSH and CDR2 LQKENI come from the germline V gene. This CDR3 has 14 amino acids. TCRdb's table, derived via immunoSEQ multiplex PCR, lists solely in-frame clones and lacks some. The repertoire consists of 150,000 to 180,000 clones, with roughly 80% occurring once and the leading ten covering 9.5% to 13%. The genes are TRBV18 and TRBJ1-1; D call uncertain. Source material: peripheral blood. The sequence was collected from a woman aged 55 to 70 with COVID-19, enrolled during active disease. CDR3 nucleotides: TGTGCCAGCTCACCCCTCGAGGGTCACACTGAAGCTTTCTTT. Protein sequence: CASSPLEGHTEAFF.